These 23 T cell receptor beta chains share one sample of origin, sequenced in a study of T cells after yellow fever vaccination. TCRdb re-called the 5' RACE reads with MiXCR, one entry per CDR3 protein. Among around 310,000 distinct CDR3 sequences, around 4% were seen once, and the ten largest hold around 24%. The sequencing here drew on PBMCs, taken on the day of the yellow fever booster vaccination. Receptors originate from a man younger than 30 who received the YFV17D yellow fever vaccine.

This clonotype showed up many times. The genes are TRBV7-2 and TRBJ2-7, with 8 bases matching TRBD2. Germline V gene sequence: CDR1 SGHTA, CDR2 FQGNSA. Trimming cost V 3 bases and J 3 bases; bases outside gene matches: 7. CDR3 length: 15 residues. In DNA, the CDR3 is TGTGCCAGCAGCTTGGGCCCGGGACTAGGCTACGAGCAGTACTTC. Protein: CASSLGPGLGYEQYF.

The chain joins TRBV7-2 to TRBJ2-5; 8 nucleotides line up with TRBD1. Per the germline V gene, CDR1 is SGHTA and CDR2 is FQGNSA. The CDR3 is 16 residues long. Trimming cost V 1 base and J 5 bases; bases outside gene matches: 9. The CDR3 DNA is TGTGCCAGCAGCTTAGGCGGCAGGGGGCAAGGGGAGACCCAGTACTTC. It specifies CASSLGGRGQGETQYF.

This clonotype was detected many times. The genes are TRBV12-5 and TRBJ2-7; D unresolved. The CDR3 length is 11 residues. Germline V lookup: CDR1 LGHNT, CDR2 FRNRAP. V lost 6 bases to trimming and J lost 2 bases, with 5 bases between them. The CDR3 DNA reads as TGTGCTAGTGGGGGCCCCTACGAGCAGTACTTC. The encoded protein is CASGGPYEQYF. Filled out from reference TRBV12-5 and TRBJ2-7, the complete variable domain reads DARVTQTPRHKVTEMGQEVTMRCQPILGHNTVFWYRQTMMQGLELLAYFRNRAPLDDSGMPKDRFSAEMPDATLATLKIQPSEPRDSAVYFCASGGPYEQYFGPGTRLTVT.

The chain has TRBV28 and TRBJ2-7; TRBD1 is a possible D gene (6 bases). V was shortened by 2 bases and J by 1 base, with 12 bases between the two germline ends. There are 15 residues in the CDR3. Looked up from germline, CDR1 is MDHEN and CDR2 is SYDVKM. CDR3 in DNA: TGTGCCAGCAGTTTAGGACAGTCAGAATCCTACGAGCAGTACGTC. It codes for CASSLGQSESYEQYV.

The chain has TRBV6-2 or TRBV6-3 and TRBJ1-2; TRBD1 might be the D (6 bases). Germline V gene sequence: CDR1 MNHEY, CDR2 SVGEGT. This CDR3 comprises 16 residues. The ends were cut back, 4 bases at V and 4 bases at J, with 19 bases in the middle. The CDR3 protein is CASSSVLVRGFYGYTF. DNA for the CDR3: TGTGCCAGCAGTTCAGTCCTGGTCAGGGGATTCTATGGCTACACCTTC.

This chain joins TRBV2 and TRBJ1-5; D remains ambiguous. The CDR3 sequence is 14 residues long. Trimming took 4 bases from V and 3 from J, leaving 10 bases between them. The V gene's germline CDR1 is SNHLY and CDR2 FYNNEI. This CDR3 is CASSVADNNQPQHF. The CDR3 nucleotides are TGTGCCAGCAGTGTCGCGGATAACAATCAGCCCCAGCATTTT.

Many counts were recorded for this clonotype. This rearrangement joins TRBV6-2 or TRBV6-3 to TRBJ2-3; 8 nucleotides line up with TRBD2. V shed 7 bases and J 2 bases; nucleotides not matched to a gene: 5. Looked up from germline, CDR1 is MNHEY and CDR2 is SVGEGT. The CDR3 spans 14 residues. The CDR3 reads CASTSRGATDTQYF. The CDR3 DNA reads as TGTGCCAGCACTTCGCGGGGGGCCACAGATACGCAGTATTTT.

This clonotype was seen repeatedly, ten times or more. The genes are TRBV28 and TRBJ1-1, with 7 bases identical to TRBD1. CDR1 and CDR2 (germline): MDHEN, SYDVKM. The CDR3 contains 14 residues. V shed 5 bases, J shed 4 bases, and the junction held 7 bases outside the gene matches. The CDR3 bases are TGTGCCAGCAGTCCTCAGGGGGAAGTCACTGAAGCTTTCTTT. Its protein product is CASSPQGEVTEAFF.

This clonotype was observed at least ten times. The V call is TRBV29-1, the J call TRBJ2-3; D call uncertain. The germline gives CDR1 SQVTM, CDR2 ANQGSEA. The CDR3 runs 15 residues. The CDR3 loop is CRKISSRLETDTQYF. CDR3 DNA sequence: TGCAGGAAGATATCAAGTCGGCTAGAAACAGATACGCAGTATTTT.

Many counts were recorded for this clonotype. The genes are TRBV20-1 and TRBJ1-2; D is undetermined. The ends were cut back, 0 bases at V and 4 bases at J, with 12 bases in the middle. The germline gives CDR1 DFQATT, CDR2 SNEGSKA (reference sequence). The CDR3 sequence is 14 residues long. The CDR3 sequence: CSARDQDRFYGYTF. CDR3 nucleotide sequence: TGCAGTGCTAGAGATCAAGACCGATTCTATGGCTACACCTTC.

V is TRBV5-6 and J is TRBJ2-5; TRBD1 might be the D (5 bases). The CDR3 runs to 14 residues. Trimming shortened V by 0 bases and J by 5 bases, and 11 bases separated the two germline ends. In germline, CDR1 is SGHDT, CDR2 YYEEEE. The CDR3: CASSLGAGRETQYF. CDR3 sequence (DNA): TGTGCCAGCAGCTTGGGGGCAGGGCGGGAGACCCAGTACTTC.

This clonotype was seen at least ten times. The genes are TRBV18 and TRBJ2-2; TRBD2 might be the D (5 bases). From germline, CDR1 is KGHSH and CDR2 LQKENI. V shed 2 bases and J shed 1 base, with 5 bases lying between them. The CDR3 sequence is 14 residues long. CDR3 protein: CASSPAGNTGELFF. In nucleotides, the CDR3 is TGTGCCAGCTCACCAGCGGGGAACACCGGGGAGCTGTTTTTT. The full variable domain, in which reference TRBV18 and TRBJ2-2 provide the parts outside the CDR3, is NAGVMQNPRHLVRRRGQEARLRCSPMKGHSHVYWYRQLPEEGLKFMVYLQKENIIDESGMPKERFSAEFPKEGPSILRIQQVVRGDSAAYFCASSPAGNTGELFFGEGSRLTVL.

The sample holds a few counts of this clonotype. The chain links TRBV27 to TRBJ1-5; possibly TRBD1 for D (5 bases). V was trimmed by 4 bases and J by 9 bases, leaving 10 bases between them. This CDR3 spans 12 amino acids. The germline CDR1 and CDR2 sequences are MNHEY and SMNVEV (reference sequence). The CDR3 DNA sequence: TGTGCCAGCAGTTCCGTTGGGGGGCCCCAGCATTTT. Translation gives CASSSVGGPQHF.

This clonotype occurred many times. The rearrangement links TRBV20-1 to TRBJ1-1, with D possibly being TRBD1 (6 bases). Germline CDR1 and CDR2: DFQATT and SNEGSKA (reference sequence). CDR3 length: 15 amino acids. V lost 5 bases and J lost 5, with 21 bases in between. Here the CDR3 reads CSAPLMGGRGTEAFF. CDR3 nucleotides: TGCAGTGCTCCTTTGATGGGGGGGCGAGGAACTGAAGCTTTCTTT.

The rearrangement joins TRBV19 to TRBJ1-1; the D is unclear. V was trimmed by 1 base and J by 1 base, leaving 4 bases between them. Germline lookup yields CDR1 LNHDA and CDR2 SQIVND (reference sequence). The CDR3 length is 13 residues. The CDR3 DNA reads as TGTGCCAGTAGTATAGGGAAGAACACTGAAGCTTTCTTT. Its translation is CASSIGKNTEAFF.

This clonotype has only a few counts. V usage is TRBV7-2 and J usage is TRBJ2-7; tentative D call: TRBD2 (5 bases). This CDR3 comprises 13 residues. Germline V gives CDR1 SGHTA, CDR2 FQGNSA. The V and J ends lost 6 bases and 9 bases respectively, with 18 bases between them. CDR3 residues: CASRSDRGGLQYF. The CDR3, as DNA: TGTGCCAGCAGATCAGATCGGGGTGGACTGCAGTACTTC. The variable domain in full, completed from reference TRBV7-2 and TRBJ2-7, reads GAGVSQSPSNKVTEKGKDVELRCDPISGHTALYWYRQSLGQGLEFLIYFQGNSAPDKSGLPSDRFSAERTGGSVSTLTIQRTQQEDSAVYLCASRSDRGGLQYFGPGTRLTVT.

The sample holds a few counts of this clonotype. The CDR3 reads CATSRDRLNTGELFF. CDR3 bases: TGTGCCACCAGCAGGGACAGATTGAACACCGGGGAGCTGTTTTTT. This sequence joins TRBV15 and TRBJ2-2; TRBD1 might be the D (6 bases). The ends were cut back, 3 bases at V and 1 base at J, with 9 bases in the middle. Germline V gives CDR1 LNHNV, CDR2 YYDKDF (reference sequence). The CDR3 totals 15 residues.

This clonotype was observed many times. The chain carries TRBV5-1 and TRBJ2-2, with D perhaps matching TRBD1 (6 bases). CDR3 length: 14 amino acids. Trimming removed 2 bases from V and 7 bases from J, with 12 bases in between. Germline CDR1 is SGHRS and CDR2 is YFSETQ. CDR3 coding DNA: TGCGCCAGCAGCTTCTCTCAGGGGAGCGGGGAGCTGTTTTTT. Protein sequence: CASSFSQGSGELFF.

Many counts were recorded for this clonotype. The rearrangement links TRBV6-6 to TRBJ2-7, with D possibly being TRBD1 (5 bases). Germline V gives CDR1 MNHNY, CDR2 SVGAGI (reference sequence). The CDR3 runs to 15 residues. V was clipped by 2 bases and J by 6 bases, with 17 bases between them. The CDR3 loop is CASSYPAGRVGEQYF. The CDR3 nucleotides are TGTGCCAGCAGTTACCCCGCCGGCAGGGTTGGCGAGCAGTACTTC.

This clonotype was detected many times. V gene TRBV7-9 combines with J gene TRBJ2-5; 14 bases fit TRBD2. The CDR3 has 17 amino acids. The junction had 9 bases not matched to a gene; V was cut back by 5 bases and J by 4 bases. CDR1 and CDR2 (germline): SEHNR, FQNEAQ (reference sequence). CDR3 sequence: CASSKRLAGGRRETQYF. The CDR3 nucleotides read TGTGCCAGCAGCAAAAGACTAGCGGGGGGGCGACGAGAGACCCAGTACTTC.

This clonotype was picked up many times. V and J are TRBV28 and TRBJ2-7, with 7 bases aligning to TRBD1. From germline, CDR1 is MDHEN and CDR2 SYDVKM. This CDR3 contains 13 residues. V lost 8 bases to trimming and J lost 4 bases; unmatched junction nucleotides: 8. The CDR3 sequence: CASEGANSYEQYV. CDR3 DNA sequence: TGTGCCAGCGAGGGGGCGAACAGTTACGAGCAGTACGTC.

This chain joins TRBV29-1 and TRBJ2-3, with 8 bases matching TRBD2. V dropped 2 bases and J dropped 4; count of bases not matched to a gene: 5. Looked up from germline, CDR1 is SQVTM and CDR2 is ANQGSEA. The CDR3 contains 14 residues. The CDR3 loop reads CSVEWAGGPDTQYF. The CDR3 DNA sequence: TGCAGCGTTGAATGGGCGGGGGGACCAGATACGCAGTATTTT.

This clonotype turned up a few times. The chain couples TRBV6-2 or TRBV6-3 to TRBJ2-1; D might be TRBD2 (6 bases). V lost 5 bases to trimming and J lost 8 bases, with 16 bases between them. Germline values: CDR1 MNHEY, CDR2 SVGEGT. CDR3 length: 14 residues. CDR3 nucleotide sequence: TGTGCCAGCAGTGGGGACTGGACCCTCGATGAGCAGTTCTTC. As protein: CASSGDWTLDEQFF.